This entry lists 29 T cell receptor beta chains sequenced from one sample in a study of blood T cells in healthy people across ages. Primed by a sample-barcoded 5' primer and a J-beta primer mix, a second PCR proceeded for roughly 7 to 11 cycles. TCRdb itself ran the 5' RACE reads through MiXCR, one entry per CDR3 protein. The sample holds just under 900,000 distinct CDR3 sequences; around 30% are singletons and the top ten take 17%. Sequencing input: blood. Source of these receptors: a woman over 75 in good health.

The CDR3 DNA follows: TGCAGTGCTAGAGATTTGGGGACCTCCTACGAGCAGTACTTC. It codes for CSARDLGTSYEQYF. The rearrangement links TRBV20-1 to TRBJ2-7, with D perhaps given as TRBD1 or TRBD2 (5 bases each). V lost 0 bases and J 0 bases, leaving 9 bases between the germline ends. The CDR3 length is 14 residues. Germline CDR1 and CDR2: DFQATT and SNEGSKA (reference sequence).

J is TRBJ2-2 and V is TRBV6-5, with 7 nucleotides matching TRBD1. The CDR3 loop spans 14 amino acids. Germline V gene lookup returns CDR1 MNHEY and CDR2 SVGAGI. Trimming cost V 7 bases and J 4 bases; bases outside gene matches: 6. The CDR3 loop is CASKKTGRTGELFF. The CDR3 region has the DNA TGTGCCAGCAAAAAGACAGGGCGCACCGGGGAGCTGTTTTTT.

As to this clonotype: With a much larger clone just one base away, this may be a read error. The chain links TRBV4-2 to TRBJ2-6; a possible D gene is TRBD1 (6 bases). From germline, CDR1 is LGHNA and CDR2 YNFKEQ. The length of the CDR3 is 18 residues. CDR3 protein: CASSQDRLQGSGANALTF. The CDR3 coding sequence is TGTGCCAGCAGCCAGGATCGACTACAGGGCTCCGGGGCCAACGCCCTGACTTTC.

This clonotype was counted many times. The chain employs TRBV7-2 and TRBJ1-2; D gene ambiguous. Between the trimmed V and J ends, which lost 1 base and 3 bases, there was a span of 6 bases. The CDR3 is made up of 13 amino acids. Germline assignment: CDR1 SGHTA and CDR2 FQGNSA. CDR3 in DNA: TGTGCCAGCAGCTTAGATTTCTACTATGGCTACACCTTC. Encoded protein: CASSLDFYYGYTF.

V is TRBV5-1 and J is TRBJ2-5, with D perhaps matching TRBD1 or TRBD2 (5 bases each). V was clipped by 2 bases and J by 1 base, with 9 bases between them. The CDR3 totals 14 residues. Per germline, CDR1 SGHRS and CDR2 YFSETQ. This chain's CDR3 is CASSLPGLQETQYF. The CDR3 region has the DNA TGCGCCAGCAGCTTACCGGGGCTCCAAGAGACCCAGTACTTC.

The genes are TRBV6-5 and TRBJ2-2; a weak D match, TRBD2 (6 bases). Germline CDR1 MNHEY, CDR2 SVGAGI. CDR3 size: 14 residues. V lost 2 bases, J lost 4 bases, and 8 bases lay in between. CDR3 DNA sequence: TGTGCCAGCAGTTACGCGGGGATCACCGGGGAGCTGTTTTTT. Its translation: CASSYAGITGELFF.

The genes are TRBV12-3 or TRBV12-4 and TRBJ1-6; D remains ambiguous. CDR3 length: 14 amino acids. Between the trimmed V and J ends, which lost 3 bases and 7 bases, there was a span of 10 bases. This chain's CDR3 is CASSLVVGNSPLHF. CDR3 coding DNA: TGTGCCAGCAGTTTGGTCGTGGGAAATTCACCCCTCCACTTT.

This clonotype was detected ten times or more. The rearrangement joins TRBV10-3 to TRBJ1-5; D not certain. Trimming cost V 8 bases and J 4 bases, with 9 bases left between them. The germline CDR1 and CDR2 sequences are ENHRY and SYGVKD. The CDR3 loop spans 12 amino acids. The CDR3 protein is CAIGTLNQPQHF. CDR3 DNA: TGTGCCATCGGCACACTGAATCAGCCCCAGCATTTT.

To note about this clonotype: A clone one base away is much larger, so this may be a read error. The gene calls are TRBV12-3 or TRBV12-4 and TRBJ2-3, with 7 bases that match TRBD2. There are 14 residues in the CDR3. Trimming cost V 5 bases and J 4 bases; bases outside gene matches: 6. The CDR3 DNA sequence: TGTGCCAGCAGTCAGAGCGGGGCCGCAGATACGCAGTATTTT. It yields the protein CASSQSGAADTQYF.

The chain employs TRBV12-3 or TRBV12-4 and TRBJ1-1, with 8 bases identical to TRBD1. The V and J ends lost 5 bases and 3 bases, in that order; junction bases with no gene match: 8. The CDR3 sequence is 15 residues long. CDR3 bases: TGTGCCAGCAGTCCGCAGGACAGGGTCGACACTGAAGCTTTCTTT. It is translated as CASSPQDRVDTEAFF.

CDR3 DNA sequence: TGTGCCAGCAGCCAAGGGCAGAGGGGCAATGAGCAGTACTTC. Translating it yields CASSQGQRGNEQYF. The V call is TRBV3-1, the J call TRBJ2-5; either TRBD1 or TRBD2 may supply D (5 bases each). CDR1 and CDR2 from the germline V gene are LGHDT and YNNKEL (reference sequence). V lost 1 base and J 11 bases, leaving 17 bases between the germline ends. The CDR3 is made up of 14 amino acids.

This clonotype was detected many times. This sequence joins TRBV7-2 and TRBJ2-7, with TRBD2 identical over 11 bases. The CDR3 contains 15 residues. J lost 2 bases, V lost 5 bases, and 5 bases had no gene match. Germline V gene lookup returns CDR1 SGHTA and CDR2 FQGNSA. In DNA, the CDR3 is TGTGCCAGCAGCACGACTAGCGGGACCACCTACGAGCAGTACTTC. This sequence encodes CASSTTSGTTYEQYF.

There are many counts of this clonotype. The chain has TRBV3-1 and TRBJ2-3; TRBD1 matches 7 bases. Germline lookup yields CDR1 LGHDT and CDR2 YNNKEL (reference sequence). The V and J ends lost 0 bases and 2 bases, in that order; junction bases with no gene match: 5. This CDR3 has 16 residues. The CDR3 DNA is TGTGCCAGCAGCCAAGAATGGGGACAGACCACAGATACGCAGTATTTT. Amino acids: CASSQEWGQTTDTQYF.

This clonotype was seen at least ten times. CDR3 sequence: CASSGTTDTQYF. The CDR3 DNA reads as TGTGCCAGCAGTGGGACCACAGATACGCAGTATTTT. This chain links TRBV6-2 or TRBV6-3 with TRBJ2-3; either TRBD1 or TRBD2 may supply D (5 bases each). Deletions cut 5 bases from V and 2 bases from J, with 5 bases between. This CDR3 has 12 amino acids. From germline, CDR1 is MNHEY and CDR2 SVGEGT.

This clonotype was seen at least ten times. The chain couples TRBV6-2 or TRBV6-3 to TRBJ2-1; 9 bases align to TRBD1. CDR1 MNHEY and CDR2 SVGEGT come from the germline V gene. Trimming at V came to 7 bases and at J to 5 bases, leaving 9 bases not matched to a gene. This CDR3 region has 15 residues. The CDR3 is CASTLQGATNNEQFF. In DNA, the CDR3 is TGTGCCAGCACGCTACAGGGGGCAACAAACAATGAGCAGTTCTTC.

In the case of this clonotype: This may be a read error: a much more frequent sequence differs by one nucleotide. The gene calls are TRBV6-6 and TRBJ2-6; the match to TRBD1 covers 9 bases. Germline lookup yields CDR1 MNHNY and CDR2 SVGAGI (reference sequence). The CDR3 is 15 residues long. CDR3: CASSKQGAKANVQTF. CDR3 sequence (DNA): TGTGCCAGCAGTAAACAGGGGGCCAAGGCCAACGTCCAGACTTTC.

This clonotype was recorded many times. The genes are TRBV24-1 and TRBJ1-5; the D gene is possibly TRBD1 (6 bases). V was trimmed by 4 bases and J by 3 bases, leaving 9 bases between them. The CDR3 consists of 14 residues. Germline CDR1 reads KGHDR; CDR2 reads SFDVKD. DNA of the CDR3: TGTGCCACCAGTGACCGACAGGTCAATCAGCCCCAGCATTTT. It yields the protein CATSDRQVNQPQHF.

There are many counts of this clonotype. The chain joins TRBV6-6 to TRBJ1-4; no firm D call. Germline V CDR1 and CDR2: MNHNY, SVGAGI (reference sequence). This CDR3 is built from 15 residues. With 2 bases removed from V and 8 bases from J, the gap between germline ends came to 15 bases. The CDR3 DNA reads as TGTGCCAGCAGTTACGGCCGGGGATTTCACGAAAAACTGTTTTTT. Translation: CASSYGRGFHEKLFF.

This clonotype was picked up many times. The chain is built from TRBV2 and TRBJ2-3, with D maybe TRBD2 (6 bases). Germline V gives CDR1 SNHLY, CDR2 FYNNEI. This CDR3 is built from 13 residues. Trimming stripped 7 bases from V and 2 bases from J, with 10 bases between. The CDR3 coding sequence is TGTGCCAGCACTGCGGGGTACACAGATACGCAGTATTTT. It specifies CASTAGYTDTQYF.

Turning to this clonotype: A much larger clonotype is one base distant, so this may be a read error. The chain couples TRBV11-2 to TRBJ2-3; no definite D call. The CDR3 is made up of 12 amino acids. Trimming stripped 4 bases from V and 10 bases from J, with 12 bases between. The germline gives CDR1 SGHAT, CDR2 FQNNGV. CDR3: CASSSGGRAQYF. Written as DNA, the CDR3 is TGTGCCAGCAGCTCAGGTGGCCGGGCGCAGTATTTT.

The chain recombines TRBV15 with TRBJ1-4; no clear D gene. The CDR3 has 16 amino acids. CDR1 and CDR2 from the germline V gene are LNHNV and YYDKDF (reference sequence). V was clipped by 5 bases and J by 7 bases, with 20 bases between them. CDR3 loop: CATSSPPGKRSEKLFF. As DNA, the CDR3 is TGTGCCACCAGCTCTCCCCCGGGGAAACGGAGTGAAAAACTGTTTTTT.

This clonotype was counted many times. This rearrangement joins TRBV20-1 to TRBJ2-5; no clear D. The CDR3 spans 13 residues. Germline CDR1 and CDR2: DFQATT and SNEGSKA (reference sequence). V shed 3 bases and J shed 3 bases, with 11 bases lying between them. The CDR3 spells CSASRNSKETQYF. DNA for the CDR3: TGCAGTGCTAGTCGGAACAGTAAAGAGACCCAGTACTTC.

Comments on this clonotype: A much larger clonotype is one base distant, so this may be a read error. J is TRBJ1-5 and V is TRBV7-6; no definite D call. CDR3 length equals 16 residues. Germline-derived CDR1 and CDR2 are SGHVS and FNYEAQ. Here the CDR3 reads CASSLGSPGSNQLQHF. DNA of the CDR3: TGTGCCAGCAGCTTAGGGTCCCCCGGGAGCAATCAGCTCCAGCATTTT. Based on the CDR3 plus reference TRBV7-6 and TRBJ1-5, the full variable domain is GAGVSQSPRYKVTKRGQDVALRCDPISGHVSLYWYRQALGQGPEFLTYFNYEAQQDKSGLPNDRFSAERPEGSISTLTIQRTEQRDSAMYRCASSLGSPGSNQLQHFGDGTRLSIL.

CDR3 sequence: CASSVLTSGSGETQYF. In nucleotides, the CDR3 is TGCGCCAGCAGCGTTCTGACTAGCGGGAGTGGAGAGACCCAGTACTTC. The chain carries TRBV5-1 and TRBJ2-5; TRBD2 agrees at 12 bases. After removal of 4 bases from V and 4 bases from J, the junction contained 8 bases not matched to a gene. Germline CDR1 is SGHRS and CDR2 is YFSETQ. The CDR3 is 16 amino acids.

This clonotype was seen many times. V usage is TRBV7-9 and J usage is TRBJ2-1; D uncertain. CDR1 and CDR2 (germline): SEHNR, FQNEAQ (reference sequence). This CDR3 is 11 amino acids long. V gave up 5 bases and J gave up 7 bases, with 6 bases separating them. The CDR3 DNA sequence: TGTGCCAGCAGCCGCACGAATGAGCAGTTCTTC. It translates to CASSRTNEQFF.

The CDR3 reads CASSPRDWSQETQYF. CDR3 DNA: TGCGCCAGCAGCCCCAGGGACTGGTCCCAAGAGACCCAGTACTTC. The V call is TRBV5-1, the J call TRBJ2-5, with a tentative D call TRBD2 (6 bases). Per germline, CDR1 SGHRS and CDR2 YFSETQ. V was clipped by 4 bases and J by 1 base, with 14 bases between them. CDR3 size: 15 residues.

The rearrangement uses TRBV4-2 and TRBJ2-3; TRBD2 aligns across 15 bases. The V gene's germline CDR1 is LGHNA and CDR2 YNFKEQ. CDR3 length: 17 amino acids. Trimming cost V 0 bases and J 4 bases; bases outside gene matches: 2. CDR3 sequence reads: CASSQDGLAGGPDTQYF. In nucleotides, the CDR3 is TGTGCCAGCAGCCAAGATGGACTAGCGGGGGGGCCAGATACGCAGTATTTT.

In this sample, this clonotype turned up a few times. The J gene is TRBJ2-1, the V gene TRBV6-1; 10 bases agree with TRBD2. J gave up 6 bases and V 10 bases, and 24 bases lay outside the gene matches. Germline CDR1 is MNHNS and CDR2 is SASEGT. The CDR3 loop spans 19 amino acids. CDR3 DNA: TGTGCCATAAGCCGGACCTTTGGACCCCTAGCGGGGGTTACCAATGAGCAGTTCTTC. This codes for CAISRTFGPLAGVTNEQFF.

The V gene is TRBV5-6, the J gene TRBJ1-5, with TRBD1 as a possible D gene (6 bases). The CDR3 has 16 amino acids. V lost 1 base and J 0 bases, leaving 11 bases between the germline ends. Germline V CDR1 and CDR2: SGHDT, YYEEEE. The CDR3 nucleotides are TGTGCCAGCAGCTTGTACAGGGCTTATAGCAATCAGCCCCAGCATTTT. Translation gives CASSLYRAYSNQPQHF.